This is a list of T cell receptor beta chains from one sample in a study of blood T cell repertoires in COVID-19. This table comes from immunoSEQ multiplex PCR, and its TCRdb copy is limited to in-frame clones, with some not included. The sample includes about 74,000 clones, 80% to 90% of them seen just once. The sequenced material came from peripheral blood. These receptors were obtained from a man aged 65 to 85 with acute or convalescent COVID-19. The CDR3 runs from the conserved cysteine through the conserved F or W. A D gene is named only where the DNA matches it firmly. Clone sizes are given selectively: once, few, many, or a class where the clone is expanded.

D | J | size | V | DNA | CDR3
. | TRBJ2-1 | . | TRBV27 | TGTGCCAGCAGTTTGCGGCCCGTGCCTCCTTTCAATGAGCAGTTCTTC | CASSLRPVPPFNEQFF
. | TRBJ2-1 | . | TRBV28 | TGTGCCAGCAGTTTTGACAGTAACAATGAGCAGTTCTTC | CASSFDSNNEQFF
. | TRBJ1-2 | . | TRBV2 | TGTGCCAGCAGGGGGACACCCGTGGCTGGTGGCTACACCTTC | CASRGTPVAGGYTF
. | TRBJ2-7 | . | TRBV20-1 | TGCAGTGCCCGTTCCTACGAGCAGTACTTC | CSARSYEQYF
TRBD2 | TRBJ2-3 | once | TRBV13 | TGTGCCAGCAGCTTTCCTAGCGGGAGTACAGATACGCAGTATTTT | CASSFPSGSTDTQYF
. | TRBJ1-4 | . | TRBV28 | TGTGCCAGCAGTTTATTTATCCAGGGCAAACTGTTTTTT | CASSLFIQGKLFF
. | TRBJ2-7 | few | TRBV14 | TGTGCCAGCAGCCAATCCTCAGGGCGGTACGAGCAGTACTTC | CASSQSSGRYEQYF
TRBD1 | TRBJ1-5 | . | TRBV19 | TGTGCCAGTAGTAGGACAGGGGATGGTCAGCCCCAGCATTTT | CASSRTGDGQPQHF
TRBD1 | TRBJ1-2 | . | TRBV28 | TGTGCCAGCAGTTTGGGGACAGTAGGGAACTATGGCTACACCTTC | CASSLGTVGNYGYTF
. | TRBJ2-5 | . | TRBV6-5 | TGTGCCAGCAGACCTAGCGATCGAGAGACCCAGTACTTC | CASRPSDRETQYF
TRBD2 | TRBJ2-4 | . | TRBV10-1 | TGCGCCAGCAGTGACGATAGCGGGTTTAACAAAAACATTCAGTACTTC | CASSDDSGFNKNIQYF
. | TRBJ2-1 | . | TRBV2 | TGTGCCAGCATTGGGGGAAAATGGAGGGACCCCTACAATGAGCAGTTCTTC | CASIGGKWRDPYNEQFF
. | TRBJ2-7 | . | TRBV19 | TGTGCCAGTAGTATCTCAGGGGTCTACGAGCAGTACTTC | CASSISGVYEQYF
. | TRBJ1-5 | once | TRBV3-1/TRBV3-2 | TGTGCCAGCAGCCAAGATCGGGGTAGGGAATTCCCCCCCTTCAATCAGCCCCAGCATTTT | CASSQDRGREFPPFNQPQHF
TRBD2 | TRBJ2-1 | . | TRBV29-1 | TGCAGCGTCCCCCTTCGACTAGCGGGGCGAGGTGAGCAGTTCTTC | CSVPLRLAGRGEQFF
. | TRBJ2-3 | . | TRBV24-1 | TGTGCCACCACGGCAGGGGACGCCGATACGCAGTATTTT | CATTAGDADTQYF
. | TRBJ1-3 | . | TRBV9 | TGTGCCAGCAGCGGGCGGGGCAAAAACACCATATATTTT | CASSGRGKNTIYF
. | TRBJ2-5 | . | TRBV7-2 | TGTGCCAGCAGCTTAGTACTGCTCCAAGAGACCCAGTACTTC | CASSLVLLQETQYF
. | TRBJ2-7 | . | TRBV29-1 | TGCAGCGTGGCTCTGGGGGGCTACGAGCAGTACTTC | CSVALGGYEQYF
. | TRBJ2-7 | . | TRBV29-1 | TGCAGCGTTGTCAGGGCCTACGAGCAGTACTTC | CSVVRAYEQYF
TRBD2 | TRBJ2-1 | . | TRBV11-3 | TGTGCCAGCAGCAGTAGCGGGAGAAAGGGTGAGCAGTTCTTC | CASSSSGRKGEQFF
TRBD1 | TRBJ2-1 | . | TRBV13 | TGTGCCAGCAGCTTTAGGGTCGGGACAGGGGGTTTCGTTGAGCAGTTCTTC | CASSFRVGTGGFVEQFF
TRBD2 | TRBJ2-1 | few | TRBV6-2/TRBV6-3 | TGTGCCAGCAGCACGGGACTAGCGGGGCACTACAATGAGCAGTTCTTC | CASSTGLAGHYNEQFF
TRBD1 | TRBJ1-2 | . | TRBV29-1 | TGCAGCGTTGTGCCGACAGGGCTCTATGGCTACACCTTC | CSVVPTGLYGYTF
TRBD1 | TRBJ2-6 | . | TRBV19 | TGTGCCAGTAGTACAGGGACAGGGGTATCTGGGGCCAACGTCCTGACTTTC | CASSTGTGVSGANVLTF
. | TRBJ2-7 | . | TRBV19 | TGTGCCAGTAGTATTGGTCAAGTGCGAGGAATCTACGAGCAGTACTTC | CASSIGQVRGIYEQYF
TRBD1 | TRBJ2-7 | . | TRBV5-1 | TGCGCCAGCAGCCCCCAGACAGGGGCCTCCTACGAGCAGTACTTC | CASSPQTGASYEQYF